Sequencing of this T cell receptor (beta chain) was carried out in a study of T cell changes during pregnancy in multiple sclerosis. Sequenced by immunoSEQ multiplex PCR; TCRdb stores in-frame clones only, minus some. This sample has 91,000 or so clones, with roughly 92% found just once. The ends lost 1 base at V and 1 base at J; junction bases unmatched: 3. Germline CDR1 is SGHRS and CDR2 is YFSETQ. The CDR3 runs 15 residues. The rearrangement joins TRBV5-1 to TRBJ2-3, with 7 bases lining up with TRBD2. This specimen was peripheral blood, taken after pregnancy. The clonotype was recovered from a female donor with multiple sclerosis, enrolled in a pregnancy study. The DNA of the CDR3 is TGCGCCAGCAGCTTGTCAAGCGGGGGCACAGATACGCAGTATTTT. It yields the protein CASSLSSGGTDTQYF.